Below, 32 T cell receptor beta chains from the same sample are listed, as sequenced in a study of cytomegalovirus exposure and HLA in healthy donors. Sequencing was performed with immunoSEQ multiplex PCR; in TCRdb, only in-frame clones are kept and a portion is missing. The table has over 200,000 clones, over 80% seen once; the top ten hold over 11%. Sequencing was done on a sample of PBMCs. These receptors all come from a woman in her thirties in good health and CMV-seropositive.

This clone was observed once. The rearrangement joins TRBV30 to TRBJ2-7; D is perhaps TRBD1 (5 bases). V was pared by 2 bases and J by 5 bases, with 7 bases between. Looked up from germline, CDR1 is GTSNPN and CDR2 is SVGIG (reference sequence). The length of the CDR3 is 11 residues. The CDR3 is CAWSSRDEQYF. The CDR3 coding sequence is TGTGCCTGGAGTTCCAGGGACGAGCAGTACTTC.

This chain connects TRBV29-1 to TRBJ1-2; D not resolved. The CDR3 extends over 11 amino acids. Germline V gene lookup returns CDR1 SQVTM and CDR2 ANQGSEA. Trimming shortened V by 6 bases and J by 8 bases, and 13 bases separated the two germline ends. CDR3 loop: CSVSTTRGYTF. As DNA, the CDR3 is TGCAGCGTCTCGACGACCCGCGGCTACACCTTC.

V is TRBV7-9 and J is TRBJ2-2; 7 nucleotides align to TRBD1. CDR1 is SEHNR and CDR2 is FQNEAQ in the germline V gene (reference sequence). Trimming took 3 bases from V and 4 from J; bases not matched to a gene: 8. This CDR3 is built from 16 residues. The CDR3 here is CASSFSTGAVTGELFF. The DNA of the CDR3 is TGTGCCAGCAGCTTCTCCACAGGGGCCGTCACCGGGGAGCTGTTTTTT.

The rearrangement uses TRBV9 and TRBJ2-7; tentatively, D is TRBD2 (6 bases). Germline CDR1 SGDLS, CDR2 YYNGEE. The CDR3 spans 14 residues. Between the trimmed V and J ends, which lost 1 base and 7 bases, there was a span of 15 bases. The CDR3 loop is CASSVTSLGGEQYF. CDR3 DNA sequence: TGTGCCAGCAGCGTAACCAGTCTGGGGGGAGAGCAGTACTTC.

This chain connects TRBV11-3 to TRBJ2-3; D is uncertain. Germline assignment: CDR1 SGHNT and CDR2 YENEEA. Trimming left V 1 base short and J 10 bases short, with 9 bases between. The CDR3 covers 12 residues. CDR3 DNA sequence: TGTGCCAGCAGCTTAGGGTCTATCGCGCAGTATTTT. This sequence encodes CASSLGSIAQYF. The full variable domain, its missing parts supplied by reference TRBV11-3 and TRBJ2-3, is EAGVVQSPRYKIIEKKQPVAFWCNPISGHNTLYWYLQNLGQGPELLIRYENEEAVDDSQLPKDRFSAERLKGVDSTLKIQPAELGDSAVYLCASSLGSIAQYFGPGTRLTVL.

The J gene is TRBJ1-4, the V gene TRBV5-6, with D perhaps TRBD1 (6 bases). CDR3 size: 13 residues. Trimming shortened V by 4 bases and J by 13 bases, and 17 bases separated the two germline ends. CDR1 and CDR2 (germline): SGHDT, YYEEEE. CDR3 sequence: CASSLPTGQGLFF. CDR3 bases: TGTGCCAGCAGCCTCCCTACAGGGCAAGGACTGTTTTTT.

The chain uses TRBV19 and TRBJ1-2, with unresolved D. Germline-derived CDR1 and CDR2 are LNHDA and SQIVND (reference sequence). The CDR3 spans 13 residues. The germline V and J ends were trimmed by 5 bases and 7 bases, with 14 bases remaining between them. The DNA for the CDR3 is TGTGCCAGTAGTCCCCGAGGCGGTGGTGGCTACACCTTC. It specifies CASSPRGGGGYTF.

The V call is TRBV6-5, the J call TRBJ2-7, with D maybe TRBD1 (5 bases). V lost 10 bases to trimming and J lost 3 bases, with 19 bases between them. There are 14 residues in the CDR3. In germline, CDR1 is MNHEY, CDR2 SVGAGI. CDR3 in amino acids: CATSRADRNYEQYF. CDR3 coding DNA: TGTGCCACTAGTCGGGCTGACAGAAACTACGAGCAGTACTTC.

The chain combines TRBV7-3 with TRBJ2-1; maybe TRBD2 (5 bases). The germline gives CDR1 SGHTA, CDR2 FQGTGA. CDR3 size: 15 residues. V lost 5 bases and J 3 bases, leaving 14 bases between the germline ends. CDR3 amino acids: CASSRTGGLYNEQFF. The DNA of the CDR3 is TGTGCCAGCAGCCGCACCGGCGGACTCTACAATGAGCAGTTCTTC.

The V and J genes are TRBV18 and TRBJ1-5; tentative D call: TRBD1 (5 bases). From germline, CDR1 is KGHSH and CDR2 LQKENI. The CDR3 covers 14 residues. With 5 bases removed from V and 5 bases from J, the gap between germline ends came to 13 bases. The CDR3: CASSILGLHQPQHF. DNA of the CDR3: TGTGCCAGCTCAATATTGGGGCTGCATCAGCCCCAGCATTTT.

This clone appeared a single time. This chain connects TRBV4-1 to TRBJ2-2; D perhaps matches TRBD2 (6 bases). V shed 0 bases and J shed 7 bases, with 18 bases lying between them. The CDR3 has 17 residues. Germline lookup yields CDR1 MGHRA and CDR2 YSYEKL. The DNA of the CDR3 is TGCGCCAGCAGCCAAGATGGGGAGGCGGCCTCCCTCGGGGAGCTGTTTTTT. Translation gives CASSQDGEAASLGELFF.

About this clone: The same CDR3 also results from other DNA sequences found in this sample. V gene TRBV5-1 combines with J gene TRBJ2-7; D is unclear. The germline CDR1 and CDR2 sequences are SGHRS and YFSETQ. The CDR3 contains 11 residues. The V end was cut by 5 bases, the J end by 3 bases, with 6 bases between. CDR3 nucleotides: TGCGCCAGCAGTCTAGGCTACGAGCAGTACTTC. It specifies CASSLGYEQYF.

As to this clone: Other DNA sequences in the sample encode the same CDR3. The chain employs TRBV19 and TRBJ2-1, with 8 nucleotides matching TRBD2. V was pared by 5 bases and J by 10 bases, with 7 bases of the junction left unmatched. The length of the CDR3 is 13 residues. Germline V CDR1 and CDR2: LNHDA, SQIVND (reference sequence). The CDR3 loop reads CASSYGRAGEQFF. DNA of the CDR3: TGTGCCAGTAGTTACGGGAGGGCGGGGGAGCAGTTCTTC.

V usage is TRBV6-5 and J usage is TRBJ2-7; D may be TRBD1 (5 bases). Germline CDR1 and CDR2: MNHEY and SVGAGI. This CDR3 contains 14 residues. V was clipped by 5 bases and J by 1 base, with 12 bases between them. The CDR3 region has the DNA TGTGCCAGCAGTATTACGGCAGGGTCCTACGAGCAGTACTTC. Translating it yields CASSITAGSYEQYF.

The V call is TRBV30, the J call TRBJ2-3; tentative D call: TRBD2 (6 bases). V shed 2 bases and J shed 1 base, with 7 bases lying between them. Germline-derived CDR1 and CDR2 are GTSNPN and SVGIG (reference sequence). The CDR3 is 13 amino acids. The CDR3 spells CAWSSGGTDTQYF. CDR3 in DNA: TGTGCCTGGAGTTCGGGAGGCACAGATACGCAGTATTTT.

This chain links TRBV6-6 with TRBJ2-7, with D tentatively TRBD1 (6 bases). The CDR3 runs 14 residues. Germline CDR1 and CDR2: MNHNY and SVGAGI (reference sequence). V lost 7 bases to trimming and J lost 5 bases, with 18 bases between them. This CDR3 reads CASTTQGFSDEQYF. CDR3 DNA sequence: TGTGCCAGCACTACCCAGGGGTTTAGCGACGAGCAGTACTTC.

The J gene is TRBJ2-7, the V gene TRBV19; 7 bases are shared with TRBD2. The CDR3 has 14 amino acids. V lost 2 bases and J lost 4; bases outside the gene matches: 5. The germline V gene has CDR1 LNHDA and CDR2 SQIVND (reference sequence). CDR3 amino acids: CASSISAGEYEQYF. In nucleotides, the CDR3 is TGTGCCAGTAGTATATCGGCGGGGGAATACGAGCAGTACTTC.

This chain connects TRBV13 to TRBJ2-7, with a tentative D call TRBD1 (6 bases). Trimming removed 6 bases from V and 4 bases from J, with 19 bases in between. Germline V gives CDR1 PRHDT, CDR2 FYEKMQ (reference sequence). The CDR3 has 15 residues. CDR3 protein: CASSPAQGIPYEQYF. CDR3 DNA sequence: TGTGCCAGCAGTCCTGCCCAGGGGATACCGTACGAGCAGTACTTC. The complete variable domain, with remaining parts taken from reference TRBV13 and TRBJ2-7, reads AAGVIQSPRHLIKEKRETATLKCYPIPRHDTVYWYQQGPGQDPQFLISFYEKMQSDKGSIPDRFSAQQFSDYHSELNMSSLELGDSALYFCASSPAQGIPYEQYFGPGTRLTVT.

The chain uses TRBV2 and TRBJ1-1; TRBD1 agrees at 7 bases. V trimming: 3 bases; J trimming: 2 bases; junction bases outside the gene matches: 3. The CDR3 has 14 residues. From germline, CDR1 is SNHLY and CDR2 FYNNEI. Here the CDR3 reads CASSDRGGNTEAFF. CDR3 nucleotide sequence: TGTGCCAGCAGTGACAGGGGGGGAAACACTGAAGCTTTCTTT.

This clone occurred once. The rearrangement uses TRBV11-1 and TRBJ2-7; 9 bases match TRBD2. Trimming cost V 2 bases and J 5 bases; bases outside gene matches: 16. This CDR3 contains 18 residues. The V gene's germline CDR1 is SGHAT and CDR2 FQDESV (reference sequence). The CDR3 sequence is CASSLFFPSSSGINEQYF. The CDR3 DNA is TGTGCCAGCAGCTTATTTTTCCCTTCCTCTAGCGGGATTAACGAGCAGTACTTC.

The chain joins TRBV4-1 to TRBJ1-5; TRBD1 aligns across 7 bases. The CDR3 is 17 residues long. V shed 6 bases and J 0 bases; nucleotides not matched to a gene: 11. Germline V gene lookup returns CDR1 MGHRA and CDR2 YSYEKL. CDR3 residues: CASRPTGFEDSNQPQHF. DNA for the CDR3: TGCGCCAGCAGACCGACAGGGTTTGAGGATAGCAATCAGCCCCAGCATTTT.

The rearrangement joins TRBV9 to TRBJ2-3; TRBD1 matches at 8 bases. In germline, CDR1 is SGDLS, CDR2 YYNGEE. The CDR3 is made up of 16 amino acids. V dropped 0 bases and J dropped 4; count of bases not matched to a gene: 7. DNA for the CDR3: TGTGCCAGCAGCGTAGGCCCAGGGGGCAATTCAGATACGCAGTATTTT. Translated: CASSVGPGGNSDTQYF.

The chain is built from TRBV13 and TRBJ2-5; 7 bases are shared with TRBD1. V was clipped by 0 bases and J by 1 base; unmatched bases: 2. The CDR3 has 15 amino acids. The germline V gene encodes CDR1 PRHDT and CDR2 FYEKMQ (reference sequence). CDR3 sequence (DNA): TGTGCCAGCAGCTTAGGGTACAGGGGCCAAGAGACCCAGTACTTC. Residues: CASSLGYRGQETQYF.

CDR3 DNA sequence: TGTGCCTGGAGAATCAGGGGCGACACTGAAGCTTTCTTT. Residues: CAWRIRGDTEAFF. The chain uses TRBV30 and TRBJ1-1, with D perhaps TRBD1 (6 bases). From germline, CDR1 is GTSNPN and CDR2 SVGIG (reference sequence). Trimming left V 3 bases short and J 3 bases short, with 11 bases between. This CDR3 has 13 amino acids. The whole variable domain, filled in from reference TRBV30 and TRBJ1-1, reads SQTIHQWPATLVQPVGSPLSLECTVEGTSNPNLYWYRQAAGRGLQLLFYSVGIGQISSEVPQNLSASRPQDRQFILSSKKLLLSDSGFYLCAWRIRGDTEAFFGQGTRLTVV.

The chain is built from TRBV9 and TRBJ2-6; D perhaps matches TRBD1 (6 bases). Deletions cut 5 bases from V and 4 bases from J, with 13 bases between. The germline gives CDR1 SGDLS, CDR2 YYNGEE. This CDR3 spans 15 amino acids. The CDR3 DNA reads TGTGCCAGCAGTTCAACAGGGACCGGGGCCAACGTCCTGACTTTC. It is translated as CASSSTGTGANVLTF.

The CDR3 reads CAISDPRNTEAFF. The CDR3 region has the DNA TGTGCCATCAGTGACCCAAGGAATACTGAAGCTTTCTTT. This chain links TRBV10-3 with TRBJ1-1; the D is unclear. V lost 3 bases and J 5 bases, leaving 10 bases between the germline ends. Germline CDR1 ENHRY, CDR2 SYGVKD. The CDR3 totals 13 residues.

CDR3 protein: CAWSVRREGEQYF. CDR3 nucleotide sequence: TGTGCCTGGAGTGTACGGAGGGAGGGCGAGCAGTACTTC. The chain uses TRBV30 and TRBJ2-7, with 7 nucleotides matching TRBD2. Germline V CDR1 and CDR2: GTSNPN, SVGIG (reference sequence). Germline trimming cut 0 bases from V and 6 bases from J; bases unmatched to any gene: 5. This CDR3 has 13 amino acids.

In DNA form, the CDR3 reads TGTGCCAGCAGTTACCTTAGCGGGGCCCCAGGCGACGAGCAGTACTTC. Its protein is CASSYLSGAPGDEQYF. The chain joins TRBV6-6 to TRBJ2-7, with 8 bases identical to TRBD2. Germline trimming cut 2 bases from V and 5 bases from J; bases unmatched to any gene: 11. The germline gives CDR1 MNHNY, CDR2 SVGAGI (reference sequence). The CDR3 consists of 16 residues.

The sample holds a few counts of this clone. The chain uses TRBV29-1 and TRBJ1-2; 8 nucleotides line up with TRBD1. The CDR3 extends over 12 amino acids. Germline CDR1 and CDR2: SQVTM and ANQGSEA. V shed 7 bases and J 6 bases; nucleotides not matched to a gene: 7. This CDR3 is CSARTGQNGYTF. The CDR3 DNA reads TGCAGCGCCCGGACAGGGCAGAATGGCTACACCTTC.

V and J are TRBV6-1 and TRBJ1-1; D unclear. CDR1 is MNHNS and CDR2 is SASEGT in the germline V gene. The CDR3 totals 14 residues. Trimming stripped 1 base from V and 1 base from J, with 7 bases between. The CDR3 DNA follows: TGTGCCAGCAGTGAAGGTTCGGAGAACACTGAAGCTTTCTTT. Amino acids: CASSEGSENTEAFF.

This chain connects TRBV2 to TRBJ2-3; no reliable D call. CDR1 is SNHLY, CDR2 FYNNEI, per germline. The CDR3 loop spans 16 amino acids. The V end was cut by 3 bases, the J end by 0 bases, with 13 bases between. CDR3 nucleotide sequence: TGTGCCAGCAGTGAGCTTCTGAGGTCGAGCACAGATACGCAGTATTTT. Its protein product is CASSELLRSSTDTQYF.

This chain links TRBV21-1 with TRBJ2-7; TRBD2 is taken as the D call from the table, unchecked against the DNA. TRBV21-1 is a listed pseudogene. CDR3 length equals 18 residues. In DNA form, the CDR3 reads TGTGCCAGACTGACAGCCGGACTAGCGGGTTGTAGCTCCTACGAGCAGTACTTC. Amino acid sequence: CARLTAGLAGCSSYEQYF.